One and the same sample provided the 28 T cell receptor beta chains below, sequenced in a study of post-analysis software for immune sequencing data. Their recognized antigens are unknown. Included in the TCR beta cDNA libraries were unique molecular identifiers. MiXCR, applied by TCRdb to the PCR reads, yields one record per CDR3 protein. The sample has about 770,000 distinct CDR3 sequences, about 45% seen once. Findings and caveats of the study: Controls showed lower frequencies than patients for four to six TRBV segments, and TRBV5-6, TRBV5-1 and TRBV20-1 were among these.

What was sequenced was blood. These receptor sequences come from a girl aged 10 to 17 with multiple sclerosis.

Turning to this clonotype: A much larger clone is a single base away; this may be a read error. This chain uses TRBV5-1 with TRBJ2-5, with D possibly matching TRBD1 (5 bases). Germline V lookup: CDR1 SGHRS, CDR2 YFSETQ. The CDR3 runs to 15 residues. As DNA, the CDR3 is TGCGCCAGCAGCGTATTGGGGCAGGGCAAGGAGATCCAGTACTTC. Residues: CASSVLGQGKEIQYF.

The V call is TRBV20-1, the J call TRBJ2-4; 9 nucleotides match TRBD1. V lost 0 bases and J lost 13; bases outside the gene matches: 13. Germline V gene data show CDR1 as DFQATT and CDR2 as SNEGSKA (reference sequence). CDR3 length equals 15 residues. The CDR3 here is CSAREPTGTGQEQYF. CDR3 DNA: TGCAGTGCTAGAGAACCGACCGGGACAGGGCAAGAGCAGTACTTC.

This chain joins TRBV15 and TRBJ2-1; possibly TRBD1 or TRBD2 for D (5 bases each). V was cut by 1 base and J by 6 bases, with 16 bases left in between. Germline V CDR1 and CDR2: LNHNV, YYDKDF (reference sequence). The CDR3 totals 16 residues. The CDR3 region has the DNA TGTGCCACCAGCAGAGGGGGTAGAGGGGATACCAATGAGCAGTTCTTC. It translates to CATSRGGRGDTNEQFF.

This clonotype turned up a few times. This chain connects TRBV3-1 to TRBJ2-5; TRBD2 agrees at 9 bases. The end of the DNA aligns better with TRBJ2-7, so the J call may be wrong. This CDR3 contains 16 residues. Germline V gives CDR1 LGHDT, CDR2 YNNKEL (reference sequence). CDR3 loop: CASSQDWGGRAVEQYF. In DNA, the CDR3 is TGTGCCAGCAGCCAAGATTGGGGCGGGAGGGCCGTCGAGCAGTACTTC.

The rearrangement links TRBV9 to TRBJ2-3; D is possibly TRBD2 (6 bases). This CDR3 has 17 residues. Germline-derived CDR1 and CDR2 are SGDLS and YYNGEE. With 4 bases removed from V and 2 bases from J, the gap between germline ends came to 20 bases. Here the CDR3 DNA reads TGTGCCAGCAGCTCAGGAGGGGCAGAGGGCTTCACAGATACGCAGTATTTT. Amino acids: CASSSGGAEGFTDTQYF.

Notes on this clonotype: Relative to the germline gene, one junction end is altered; a read error may explain this. The chain combines TRBV28 with TRBJ1-2; 7 nucleotides align to TRBD1. The V gene's germline CDR1 is MDHEN and CDR2 SYDVKM. CDR3 length: 15 amino acids. The CDR3 spells CACSRSSGGNYGYTF. The CDR3 DNA reads TGTGCCTGCAGTCGGTCATCAGGGGGAAACTATGGCTACACCTTC.

This sequence joins TRBV7-2 and TRBJ2-3, with D maybe TRBD2 (6 bases). The CDR3 covers 15 residues. CDR1 and CDR2 from the germline V gene are SGHTA and FQGNSA. Trimming pared 6 bases from V and 0 bases from J, leaving 13 bases between. The CDR3 loop is CASRNGGYSTDTQYF. In DNA form, the CDR3 reads TGTGCCAGCAGAAATGGGGGGTATAGCACAGATACGCAGTATTTT.

Only a few counts were recorded for this clonotype. The chain links TRBV29-1 to TRBJ2-3; perhaps D is TRBD1 or TRBD2 (7 bases each). V was cut by 0 bases and J by 2 bases, with 12 bases left in between. CDR1 and CDR2 (germline): SQVTM, ANQGSEA. The CDR3 runs 15 residues. For the CDR3, the DNA is TGCAGCGTTGAAGATTCAGGGGGGGACACAGATACGCAGTATTTT. Encoded protein: CSVEDSGGDTDTQYF.

This clonotype occurred a few times. The rearrangement uses TRBV12-3 or TRBV12-4 and TRBJ2-2; TRBD1 agrees at 7 bases. Losses at the gene ends were 6 bases for V and 2 bases for J; bases not matched to a gene: 9. CDR3 length: 16 residues. CDR3 DNA sequence: TGTGCCAGCAGCCTTCGGACAGGACGAAACACCGGGGAGCTGTTTTTT. This encodes CASSLRTGRNTGELFF.

J is TRBJ2-7 and V is TRBV20-1; TRBD2 matches 9 bases. Germline CDR1 DFQATT, CDR2 SNEGSKA (reference sequence). This CDR3 has 14 amino acids. Germline trimming cut 6 bases from V and 3 bases from J; bases unmatched to any gene: 9. CDR3 sequence reads: CSADPGLANYEQYF. CDR3 coding DNA: TGCAGTGCCGACCCCGGACTAGCGAACTACGAGCAGTACTTC.

In this sample, this clonotype turned up a few times. V is TRBV13 and J is TRBJ2-1; D is unresolved. This CDR3 contains 15 residues. Germline V gene sequence: CDR1 PRHDT, CDR2 FYEKMQ (reference sequence). V was pared by 2 bases and J by 7 bases, with 15 bases between. The CDR3 sequence is CASSLTARIGNEQFF. Here the CDR3 DNA reads TGTGCCAGCAGCTTAACCGCTAGAATCGGTAATGAGCAGTTCTTC.

This clonotype has just a few counts. The chain is built from TRBV20-1 and TRBJ2-5, with unresolved D. Germline loops: CDR1 DFQATT, CDR2 SNEGSKA (reference sequence). This CDR3 region has 13 residues. Trimming shortened V by 6 bases and J by 5 bases, and 16 bases separated the two germline ends. The CDR3: CSAPVTGVETQYF. The CDR3 nucleotides are TGCAGTGCCCCGGTGACTGGAGTTGAGACCCAGTACTTC.

The rearrangement uses TRBV28 and TRBJ2-7, with D possibly TRBD2 on 5 matching bases. The CDR3 runs to 12 residues. Germline V gene lookup returns CDR1 MDHEN and CDR2 SYDVKM. The ends were cut back, 7 bases at V and 1 base at J, with 8 bases in the middle. The chain's CDR3 is CASMPGSYEQYF. The CDR3 DNA sequence: TGTGCCAGCATGCCGGGATCCTACGAGCAGTACTTC.

This clonotype has just one count. This chain connects TRBV2 to TRBJ1-1; no firm D call. V was pared by 4 bases and J by 1 base, with 10 bases between. CDR3 length equals 14 residues. Germline V gene sequence: CDR1 SNHLY, CDR2 FYNNEI. In DNA form, the CDR3 reads TGTGCCAGCAGTGGAGCCTCTTGGAACACTGAAGCTTTCTTT. Translated, it gives CASSGASWNTEAFF.

The DNA for the CDR3 is TGCAGTGCCTCCGCGCAGGGGGCGGGGTACAATGAGCAGTTCTTC. This codes for CSASAQGAGYNEQFF. J is TRBJ2-1 and V is TRBV20-1, with 8 bases fitting TRBD1. Germline V gene lookup returns CDR1 DFQATT and CDR2 SNEGSKA (reference sequence). The CDR3 loop spans 15 amino acids. The V segment lost 6 bases and the J segment 4 bases; nucleotides outside the gene matches: 11.

A single count supports this clonotype. The gene calls are TRBV27 and TRBJ2-1; D is possibly TRBD1 or TRBD2 (5 bases each). The V end lost 2 bases, the J end lost 5 bases, and 13 bases lay between the germline ends. Germline assignment: CDR1 MNHEY and CDR2 SMNVEV (reference sequence). The CDR3 consists of 15 residues. The CDR3 nucleotides read TGTGCCAGCAGTTTAGCGGACTCGGGGCACAATGAGCAGTTCTTC. It codes for CASSLADSGHNEQFF.

The J gene is TRBJ1-5, the V gene TRBV4-3, with TRBD1 matching over 10 bases. Trimming removed 4 bases from V and 5 bases from J; junction bases left unmatched: 5. CDR1 is LGHNA and CDR2 is YSLEER in the germline V gene. The CDR3 covers 15 residues. The DNA for the CDR3 is TGCGCCAGCAGCCTATCCGGGACAGGGGATCAGCCCCAGCATTTT. The encoded protein is CASSLSGTGDQPQHF.

This clonotype was observed once. One end of the junction does not line up with germline, which may come from a read error. The genes are TRBV20-1 and TRBJ2-3; 10 bases agree with TRBD2. CDR3 length: 15 residues. The germline gives CDR1 DFQATT, CDR2 SNEGSKA (reference sequence). The DNA for the CDR3 is TGCAGTGTTAGAATTCTAGCGGGAGTGGGTGATACGCAGTATTTT. The encoded protein is CSVRILAGVGDTQYF.

The rearrangement links TRBV7-6 to TRBJ2-7, with no clear D. The CDR3 contains 15 residues. V shed 4 bases and J shed 5 bases, with 18 bases lying between them. Germline V gene sequence: CDR1 SGHVS, CDR2 FNYEAQ. The CDR3 protein is CASSSNQRAYHEQYF. The CDR3 DNA follows: TGTGCCAGCAGCTCGAATCAACGGGCTTACCACGAGCAGTACTTC. Together with reference TRBV7-6 and TRBJ2-7, the CDR3 gives the full variable domain: GAGVSQSPRYKVTKRGQDVALRCDPISGHVSLYWYRQALGQGPEFLTYFNYEAQQDKSGLPNDRFSAERPEGSISTLTIQRTEQRDSAMYRCASSSNQRAYHEQYFGPGTRLTVT.

The genes are TRBV6-5 and TRBJ2-7, with TRBD1 identical over 7 bases. The germline gives CDR1 MNHEY, CDR2 SVGAGI. The J segment lost 1 base and the V segment lost 4 bases, leaving 10 bases of the junction unmatched. This CDR3 region has 16 residues. CDR3 residues: CASSSLTDRLSYEQYF. CDR3 in DNA: TGTGCCAGCAGTTCCCTAACGGACAGGCTATCCTACGAGCAGTACTTC.

The J gene is TRBJ1-1, the V gene TRBV6-5; no firm D call. The V end lost 2 bases, the J end lost 2 bases, and 9 bases lay between the germline ends. The CDR3 contains 14 residues. Per germline, CDR1 MNHEY and CDR2 SVGAGI. The CDR3 is CASSYTAANTEAFF. CDR3 DNA: TGTGCCAGCAGTTACACGGCAGCAAACACTGAAGCTTTCTTT.

Remarks on this clonotype: This may be a read error: a much more frequent sequence differs by one nucleotide. The J gene is TRBJ2-7, the V gene TRBV19; D may correspond to TRBD1 or TRBD2 (6 bases each). The CDR3 runs 15 residues. Germline V gives CDR1 LNHDA, CDR2 SQIVND (reference sequence). Trimming removed 3 bases from V and 2 bases from J, with 14 bases in between. The CDR3 region is CASSMSAGQTYEQYF. CDR3 bases: TGTGCCAGTAGTATGAGTGCGGGACAAACCTACGAGCAGTACTTC.

V is TRBV7-8 and J is TRBJ2-4; TRBD2 matches at 7 bases. The closer fit of TRBJ2-7 to the DNA end suggests the J call may be wrong. This CDR3 is 15 amino acids long. Germline V lookup: CDR1 SGHVS, CDR2 FQNEAQ. Here the CDR3 DNA reads TGTGCCAGCAGCTTAAAGGTGGGAGGGCCCTACGAGCAGTACTTC. Its protein product is CASSLKVGGPYEQYF.

V usage is TRBV2 and J usage is TRBJ2-1; 8 nucleotides agree with TRBD2. The CDR3 runs to 14 residues. V trimming: 6 bases; J trimming: 7 bases; junction bases outside the gene matches: 8. CDR1 is SNHLY, CDR2 FYNNEI, per germline. This CDR3 reads CASRGLVQINEQFF. Here the CDR3 DNA reads TGTGCCAGCAGGGGACTAGTTCAAATAAATGAGCAGTTCTTC.

The V call is TRBV7-6, the J call TRBJ1-6; D not resolved. This CDR3 contains 16 residues. The V gene lost 5 bases and the J gene lost 0 bases, with 11 bases spanning the gap. The germline V gene has CDR1 SGHVS and CDR2 FNYEAQ. The DNA for the CDR3 is TGTGCCAGCAGCCCCCAGCGTAGCTCCTATAATTCACCCCTCCACTTT. It encodes CASSPQRSSYNSPLHF. Filled out from reference TRBV7-6 and TRBJ1-6, the complete variable domain reads GAGVSQSPRYKVTKRGQDVALRCDPISGHVSLYWYRQALGQGPEFLTYFNYEAQQDKSGLPNDRFSAERPEGSISTLTIQRTEQRDSAMYRCASSPQRSSYNSPLHFGNGTRLTVT.

The DNA for the CDR3 is TGCAGTGCTAGGCTAAGCGGACGCAGCACAGATACGCAGTATTTT. It specifies CSARLSGRSTDTQYF. The V call is TRBV20-1, the J call TRBJ2-3, with a possible D match to TRBD2 (5 bases). V lost 3 bases to trimming and J lost 0 bases, with 13 bases between them. Germline CDR1 is DFQATT and CDR2 is SNEGSKA (reference sequence). CDR3 length equals 15 residues.

Only a few counts were recorded for this clonotype. This chain joins TRBV9 and TRBJ2-1, with 11 nucleotides matching TRBD2. V shed 4 bases, J shed 2 bases, and the junction held 11 bases outside the gene matches. This CDR3 has 18 amino acids. Germline values: CDR1 SGDLS, CDR2 YYNGEE. In nucleotides, the CDR3 is TGTGCCAGCAGCATACAGGGACTAGCGGAGGGGACCTACAATGAGCAGTTCTTC. Its protein is CASSIQGLAEGTYNEQFF. Together with reference TRBV9 and TRBJ2-1, the CDR3 gives the full variable domain: DSGVTQTPKHLITATGQRVTLRCSPRSGDLSVYWYQQSLDQGLQFLIQYYNGEERAKGNILERFSAQQFPDLHSELNLSSLELGDSALYFCASSIQGLAEGTYNEQFFGPGTRLTVL.

As DNA, the CDR3 is TGTGCCAGCAGTTTAGTCCTCGGGGGGATCGGGGAGCTGTTTTTT. Translating gives CASSLVLGGIGELFF. The chain is built from TRBV12-3 or TRBV12-4 and TRBJ2-2, with 7 bases lining up with TRBD2. J gave up 7 bases and V 1 base, and 6 bases lay outside the gene matches. CDR3 length: 15 residues.